This TCR beta chain emerged from a study of blood T cells in healthy people across ages. Caucasian individuals from Russia who were healthy and aged about 6 to 95 acted as donors. With each sample, at least 5 micrograms of total RNA were extracted. Trimming removed 3 bases at V and 5 bases at J, with 22 bases between. Germline-derived CDR1 and CDR2 are DFQATT and SNEGSKA (reference sequence). This CDR3 is 16 amino acids long. PCR was performed a second time for about 7 to 11 cycles using a sample-barcoded 5' primer and a J-beta primer mix. Each CDR3 protein is one row after TCRdb ran MiXCR on the 5' RACE reads. The sample shows hundreds of thousands of distinct CDR3 sequences, roughly 30% of them seen only once.

This TCR derives from an elderly woman in good health. The sample comprised blood. The chain has TRBV20-1 and TRBJ1-1; no definite D call. The CDR3 is CSASLPQMGPKTEAFF. The CDR3 coding sequence is TGCAGTGCTAGCCTTCCCCAAATGGGCCCCAAGACTGAAGCTTTCTTT.